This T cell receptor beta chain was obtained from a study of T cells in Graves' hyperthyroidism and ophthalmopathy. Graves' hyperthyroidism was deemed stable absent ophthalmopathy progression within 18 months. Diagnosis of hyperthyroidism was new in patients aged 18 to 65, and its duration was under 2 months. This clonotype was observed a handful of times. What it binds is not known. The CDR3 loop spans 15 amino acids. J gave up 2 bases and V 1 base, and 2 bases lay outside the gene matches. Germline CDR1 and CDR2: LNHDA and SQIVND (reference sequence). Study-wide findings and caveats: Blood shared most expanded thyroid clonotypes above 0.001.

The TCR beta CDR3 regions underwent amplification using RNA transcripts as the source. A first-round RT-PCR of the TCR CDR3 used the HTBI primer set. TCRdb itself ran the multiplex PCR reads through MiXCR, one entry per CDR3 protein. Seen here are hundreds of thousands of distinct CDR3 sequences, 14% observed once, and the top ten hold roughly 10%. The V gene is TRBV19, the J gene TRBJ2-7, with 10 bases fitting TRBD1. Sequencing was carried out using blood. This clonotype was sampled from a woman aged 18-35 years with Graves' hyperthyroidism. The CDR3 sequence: CASSIAGQGAYEQYF. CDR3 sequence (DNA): TGTGCCAGTAGTATAGCCGGACAGGGGGCCTACGAGCAGTACTTC.